This T cell receptor (beta chain) was sequenced during a study of neurological immune-mediated disorders. General study findings and limits: Among expanded clones, no CDR3 amino acid sequences were shared across subjects, a pattern suggesting private repertoires in all groups.

Time point noted: technical triplicate 2. This clonotype was picked up a small number of times. No antigen is known for it. One entry per CDR3 protein, called by TCRdb with MiXCR from the 5' RACE reads. The repertoire has tens of thousands of distinct CDR3 sequences, around 24% of them found once; the top ten carry roughly 4.6%. V lost 0 bases to trimming and J lost 7 bases; unmatched junction nucleotides: 7. The CDR3 loop spans 17 amino acids. Germline CDR1 MGHRA, CDR2 YSYEKL. Sample: PBMCs. The receptor's source is a man aged 60-69 years with HTLV-1-associated myelopathy (HAM/TSP). V gene TRBV4-1 combines with J gene TRBJ1-5; 12 nucleotides line up with TRBD1. This CDR3 reads CASSQEGQGAARQPQHF. For the CDR3, the DNA is TGCGCCAGCAGCCAAGAGGGACAGGGGGCGGCCAGGCAGCCCCAGCATTTT.